The 10 T cell receptor beta chains below were found in one sample sequenced in a study of PD-1 blockade in classical Hodgkin lymphoma. The protocol was immunoSEQ multiplex PCR, while the TCRdb copy is restricted to in-frame clones and leaves out a portion. The data contain around 10,000 clones, 80% to 95% of them singletons. Relapses following autologous stem cell transplantation were seen in all patients, with brentuximab vedotin exposure varying. The source was peripheral blood mononuclear cells (PBMCs), collected at baseline. The receptors here all came from a human donor with classical Hodgkin lymphoma.

V usage is TRBV10-3 and J usage is TRBJ2-1; D not certain. The CDR3 length is 14 residues. Trimming took 3 bases from V and 6 from J, leaving 12 bases between them. Germline values: CDR1 ENHRY, CDR2 SYGVKD. Here the CDR3 reads CAISERTPPNEQFF. The CDR3 DNA is TGTGCCATCAGTGAAAGGACCCCACCCAATGAGCAGTTCTTC.

V and J are TRBV5-6 and TRBJ2-7; TRBD2 matches 9 bases. Germline V gene sequence: CDR1 SGHDT, CDR2 YYEEEE. The CDR3 is 13 amino acids. The ends lost 4 bases at V and 7 bases at J; junction bases unmatched: 6. In nucleotides, the CDR3 is TGTGCCAGCAGCATTAGCGGGAGTGGGGAGCAGTACTTC. Translating it yields CASSISGSGEQYF.

The chain couples TRBV6-5 to TRBJ2-7, with D hard to call. Trimming stripped 7 bases from V and 7 bases from J, with 17 bases between. The CDR3 spans 13 residues. From germline, CDR1 is MNHEY and CDR2 SVGAGI. Written as DNA, the CDR3 is TGTGCCAGCACCTCTGCCCCGACGGGTGAGCAGTACTTC. It encodes CASTSAPTGEQYF.

This clone was detected once. The genes are TRBV7-2 and TRBJ2-7; 9 bases fit TRBD2. CDR3 length: 15 residues. Germline CDR1 is SGHTA and CDR2 is FQGNSA. The ends lost 6 bases at V and 5 bases at J; junction bases unmatched: 11. CDR3 bases: TGTGCCAGCAGGGGGACGACTAGCGGTAGAAACGAGCAGTACTTC. Encoded protein: CASRGTTSGRNEQYF.

This clone was observed a single time. DNA of the CDR3: TGTGCCAGCAGCCCGATACCGAGACTAGCGGGAGTATTGCTGTTTTTT. This sequence encodes CASSPIPRLAGVLLFF. V gene TRBV27 combines with J gene TRBJ2-2; 12 nucleotides line up with TRBD2. The CDR3 spans 16 residues. Germline CDR1 and CDR2: MNHEY and SMNVEV (reference sequence). Losses at the gene ends were 6 bases for V and 13 bases for J; bases not matched to a gene: 15.

The chain couples TRBV25-1 to TRBJ2-1; D might be TRBD2 (6 bases). V dropped 3 bases and J dropped 9 bases, with 9 bases sitting between them. The CDR3 has 12 residues. Germline V gives CDR1 MGHDK, CDR2 SYGVNS. The CDR3 loop is CASSEGGSEQFF. CDR3 DNA sequence: TGTGCCAGCAGTGAGGGGGGATCTGAGCAGTTCTTC.

V is TRBV6-4 and J is TRBJ2-3, with D possibly matching TRBD2 (5 bases). The CDR3 spans 16 residues. Per the germline V gene, CDR1 is MRHNA and CDR2 is SNTAGT. Trimming stripped 0 bases from V and 0 bases from J, with 10 bases between. The CDR3 protein is CASSDSGGGSTDTQYF. CDR3 bases: TGTGCCAGCAGTGACTCAGGAGGCGGGAGCACAGATACGCAGTATTTT.

This chain uses TRBV30 with TRBJ2-1; D is possibly TRBD1 (5 bases). Trimming removed 8 bases from V and 5 bases from J, with 7 bases in between. This CDR3 is built from 10 residues. Germline CDR1 and CDR2: GTSNPN and SVGIG (reference sequence). As DNA, the CDR3 is TGTGCCCTAGGGGACAATGAGCAGTTCTTC. Its translation is CALGDNEQFF.

The chain joins TRBV19 to TRBJ2-1, with 8 bases lining up with TRBD1. This CDR3 is 17 amino acids long. Germline CDR1 reads LNHDA; CDR2 reads SQIVND (reference sequence). V lost 9 bases to trimming and J lost 0 bases; unmatched junction nucleotides: 13. The CDR3 protein is CASRDRPPHSSYNEQFF. In DNA, the CDR3 is TGTGCCAGCCGGGACAGGCCACCTCATAGCTCCTACAATGAGCAGTTCTTC.

The chain links TRBV19 to TRBJ2-2, with TRBD2 matching 8 bases. V lost 4 bases and J lost 6; bases outside the gene matches: 7. The length of the CDR3 is 15 residues. Germline CDR1 and CDR2: LNHDA and SQIVND (reference sequence). The CDR3 sequence is CASSRLAGKAGELFF. CDR3 DNA: TGTGCCAGTAGTAGATTAGCGGGAAAGGCCGGGGAGCTGTTTTTT.